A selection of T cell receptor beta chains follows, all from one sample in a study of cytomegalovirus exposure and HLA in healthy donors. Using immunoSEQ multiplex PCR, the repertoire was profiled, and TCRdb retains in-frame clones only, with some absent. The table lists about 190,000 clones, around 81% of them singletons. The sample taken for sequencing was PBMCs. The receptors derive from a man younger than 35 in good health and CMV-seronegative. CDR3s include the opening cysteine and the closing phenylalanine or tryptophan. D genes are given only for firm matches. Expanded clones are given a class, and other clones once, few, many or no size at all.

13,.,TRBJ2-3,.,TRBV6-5,CASSSWASDTQYF,TGTGCCAGCAGTTCTTGGGCGAGCGATACGCAGTATTTT
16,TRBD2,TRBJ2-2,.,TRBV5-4,CASSLSSTSGTGELFF,TGTGCCAGCAGCTTAAGTTCAACTAGCGGCACCGGGGAGCTGTTTTTT
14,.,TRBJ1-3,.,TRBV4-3,CASSQDRRALTIYF,TGCGCCAGCAGCCAAGATCGGAGAGCTCTCACCATATATTTT
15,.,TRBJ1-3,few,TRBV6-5,CASSYSKISGNTIYF,TGTGCCAGCAGTTACTCCAAAATCTCTGGAAACACCATATATTTT
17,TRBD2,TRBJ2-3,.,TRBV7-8,CASSSSGTSPRPDTQYF,TGTGCCAGCAGCTCTAGCGGGACGTCGCCCAGACCAGATACGCAGTATTTT
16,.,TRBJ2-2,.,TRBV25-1,CASSDPGRAGTGELFF,TGTGCCAGCAGTGATCCCGGTCGTGCGGGCACCGGGGAGCTGTTTTTT
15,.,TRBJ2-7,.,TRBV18,CASSPRPGNGYEQYF,TGTGCCAGCTCACCCAGGCCAGGGAACGGCTACGAGCAGTACTTC
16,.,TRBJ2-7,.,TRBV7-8,CASSLIGLESSYEQYF,TGTGCCAGCAGCTTAATCGGACTTGAAAGCTCCTACGAGCAGTACTTC
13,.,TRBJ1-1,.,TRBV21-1,CARDGTGGTEAFF,TGTGCTCGCGATGGGACAGGGGGCACTGAAGCTTTCTTT
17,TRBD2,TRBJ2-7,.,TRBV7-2,CASSLLKGTSRSSEQYF,TGTGCCAGCAGCTTACTAAAAGGGACTAGTCGGTCCTCCGAGCAGTACTTC
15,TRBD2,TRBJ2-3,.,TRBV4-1,CASSSPSGGADTQYF,TGCGCCAGCAGCTCACCTAGCGGGGGTGCAGATACGCAGTATTTT
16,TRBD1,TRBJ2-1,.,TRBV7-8,CASSFLRTGRTDEQFF,TGTGCCAGCAGCTTCCTTAGGACAGGTCGCACCGATGAGCAGTTCTTC
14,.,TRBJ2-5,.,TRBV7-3,CASSLNGRGETQYF,TGTGCCAGCAGCTTAAATGGCAGGGGAGAGACCCAGTACTTC
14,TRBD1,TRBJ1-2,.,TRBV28,CASTRGQGNYGYTF,TGTGCCAGCACCCGGGGACAGGGGAACTATGGCTACACCTTC
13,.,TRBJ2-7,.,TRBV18,CASSPQGYYEQYF,TGTGCCAGCTCACCTCAGGGGTACTACGAGCAGTACTTC
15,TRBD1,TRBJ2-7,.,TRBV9,CASSVGQDNSYEQYF,TGTGCCAGCAGCGTTGGACAGGACAACTCCTACGAGCAGTACTTC
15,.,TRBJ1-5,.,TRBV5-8,CASSPSRQVNQPQHF,TGTGCCAGCAGCCCCAGTAGGCAGGTCAATCAGCCCCAGCATTTT
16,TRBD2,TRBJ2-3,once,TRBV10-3,CATRRTSGGAVDTQYF,TGTGCCACCCGCCGGACTAGCGGGGGGGCCGTAGATACGCAGTATTTT
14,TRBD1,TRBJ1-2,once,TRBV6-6,CASSYPTGDYGYTF,TGTGCCAGCAGTTACCCGACAGGGGACTATGGCTACACCTTC
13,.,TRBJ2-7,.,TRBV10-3,CAISYDRSYEQYF,TGTGCCATCAGTTACGACAGGTCCTACGAGCAGTACTTC
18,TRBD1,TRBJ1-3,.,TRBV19,CASSPGQGIYRTGNTIYF,TGTGCCAGTAGCCCGGGACAGGGGATCTATAGAACTGGAAACACCATATATTTT
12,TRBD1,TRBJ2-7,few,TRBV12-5,CASGLGQGKQYF,TGTGCTAGTGGTTTGGGACAGGGTAAGCAGTACTTC